One and the same sample provided the 18 T cell receptor beta chains below, sequenced in a study of T cell changes during pregnancy in multiple sclerosis. Data came from immunoSEQ multiplex PCR; TCRdb stores just in-frame clones and leaves some out. In the table there are 60,000 to 90,000 clones, roughly 92% of which are singletons. The input for sequencing was peripheral blood, taken in the first trimester of pregnancy. The receptors stem from a female donor in good health, enrolled as a control in a pregnancy study.

This chain joins TRBV28 and TRBJ1-1; D may be TRBD1 (5 bases). This CDR3 comprises 14 residues. Germline-derived CDR1 and CDR2 are MDHEN and SYDVKM. Trimming stripped 6 bases from V and 1 base from J, with 12 bases between. The CDR3 sequence: CASSDSLKNTEAFF. CDR3 nucleotides: TGTGCCAGCAGCGACAGTCTCAAGAACACTGAAGCTTTCTTT.

The sample holds one count of this clone. This sequence joins TRBV27 and TRBJ2-2, with 7 bases aligning to TRBD2. The germline V gene has CDR1 MNHEY and CDR2 SMNVEV (reference sequence). V lost 5 bases, J lost 5 bases, and 8 bases stayed unmatched. The CDR3 runs 15 residues. The CDR3 nucleotides read TGTGCCAGCAGTCCCCGGACTAGTAGTACCGGGGAGCTGTTTTTT. This translates into CASSPRTSSTGELFF.

V gene TRBV10-3 combines with J gene TRBJ2-6; tentatively, D is TRBD2 (5 bases). The CDR3 consists of 17 residues. The germline CDR1 and CDR2 sequences are ENHRY and SYGVKD. Trimming stripped 3 bases from V and 0 bases from J, with 12 bases between. The CDR3 DNA sequence: TGTGCCATCAGTGATAAGGGAGCGAGCTCTGGGGCCAACGTCCTGACTTTC. Translating gives CAISDKGASSGANVLTF.

The chain has TRBV4-1 and TRBJ2-4; weak D call: TRBD1 (6 bases). This CDR3 comprises 15 residues. Germline-derived CDR1 and CDR2 are MGHRA and YSYEKL. Deletions cut 1 base from V and 8 bases from J, with 15 bases between. CDR3 nucleotide sequence: TGCGCCAGCAGCCAAGTGGGACAACGGAAAGACATTCAGTACTTC. Protein sequence: CASSQVGQRKDIQYF.

V usage is TRBV18 and J usage is TRBJ2-1; 8 nucleotides agree with TRBD2. There are 15 residues in the CDR3. J lost 2 bases, V lost 9 bases, and 9 bases had no gene match. Germline CDR1 is KGHSH and CDR2 is LQKENI. The CDR3 here is CASHPTGGPYNEQFF. The CDR3 nucleotides read TGTGCCAGTCACCCCACGGGAGGGCCCTACAATGAGCAGTTCTTC. Full variable domain (remainder filled in from reference TRBV18 and TRBJ2-1): NAGVMQNPRHLVRRRGQEARLRCSPMKGHSHVYWYRQLPEEGLKFMVYLQKENIIDESGMPKERFSAEFPKEGPSILRIQQVVRGDSAAYFCASHPTGGPYNEQFFGPGTRLTVL.

The chain links TRBV7-9 to TRBJ2-1, with TRBD1 as a possible D gene (7 bases). V was pared by 3 bases and J by 7 bases, with 13 bases between. Per the germline V gene, CDR1 is SEHNR and CDR2 is FQNEAQ (reference sequence). This CDR3 spans 14 amino acids. The CDR3 DNA is TGTGCCAGCAGCTTGGAGGGACAGAGGAATGAGCAGTTCTTC. It codes for CASSLEGQRNEQFF.

This clone was observed a single time. The V and J genes are TRBV7-8 and TRBJ2-7; 9 nucleotides match TRBD1. With 5 bases clipped from V and 6 bases from J, the junction kept 11 bases outside the gene matches. The CDR3 sequence is 15 residues long. Germline CDR1 and CDR2: SGHVS and FQNEAQ. In nucleotides, the CDR3 is TGTGCCAGCAGCAGGAGCCGGGACAGGGTATTCGAGCAGTACTTC. Translation gives CASSRSRDRVFEQYF.

This chain connects TRBV30 to TRBJ2-7, with 7 positions matching TRBD1. The germline gives CDR1 GTSNPN, CDR2 SVGIG (reference sequence). With V trimmed by 0 bases and J by 3 bases, 5 bases remained unmatched. CDR3 length: 14 amino acids. The CDR3 DNA reads TGTGCCTGGAGTGTAATACGGGACAGCTACGAGCAGTACTTC. It translates to CAWSVIRDSYEQYF.

The V call is TRBV5-1, the J call TRBJ1-3; D is perhaps TRBD1 (6 bases). The CDR3 has 15 residues. V was clipped by 0 bases and J by 1 base, with 8 bases between them. Germline-derived CDR1 and CDR2 are SGHRS and YFSETQ. In DNA form, the CDR3 reads TGCGCCAGCAGCTTGGCAGGGGCTTCTGGAAACACCATATATTTT. Protein: CASSLAGASGNTIYF.

CDR3 DNA sequence: TGCGCCAGCAGCCAGACAGGCACAGATACGCAGTATTTT. Translating it yields CASSQTGTDTQYF. V usage is TRBV5-1 and J usage is TRBJ2-3; maybe TRBD1 (5 bases). This CDR3 has 13 amino acids. The V gene lost 4 bases and the J gene lost 1 base, with 7 bases spanning the gap. CDR1 SGHRS and CDR2 YFSETQ come from the germline V gene.

The V gene is TRBV5-1, the J gene TRBJ2-5, with D maybe TRBD2 (5 bases). V lost 0 bases and J 0 bases, leaving 9 bases between the germline ends. In germline, CDR1 is SGHRS, CDR2 YFSETQ. This CDR3 comprises 15 residues. The CDR3 here is CASSLGMGDQETQYF. In nucleotides, the CDR3 is TGCGCCAGCAGCTTGGGTATGGGAGACCAAGAGACCCAGTACTTC.

The genes are TRBV28 and TRBJ2-7, with 11 bases lining up with TRBD2. The CDR3 runs to 17 residues. The V gene end was trimmed by 2 bases and the J gene end by 3 bases; junction bases not matched to a gene: 9. CDR1 is MDHEN and CDR2 is SYDVKM in the germline V gene. CDR3 protein: CASSLGTIAGGDYEQYF. CDR3 coding DNA: TGTGCCAGCAGTTTAGGGACTATAGCGGGAGGGGACTACGAGCAGTACTTC.

The V call is TRBV5-4, the J call TRBJ2-7; 8 bases align to TRBD1. The V and J ends lost 0 bases and 0 bases, in that order; junction bases with no gene match: 2. Looked up from germline, CDR1 is SGHNT and CDR2 is YYREEE (reference sequence). The CDR3 extends over 15 amino acids. CDR3 region: CASSLGGTGSYEQYF. Here the CDR3 DNA reads TGTGCCAGCAGCTTGGGGGGGACAGGCTCCTACGAGCAGTACTTC. The complete variable domain, with remaining parts taken from reference TRBV5-4 and TRBJ2-7, reads ETGVTQSPTHLIKTRGQQVTLRCSSQSGHNTVSWYQQALGQGPQFIFQYYREEENGRGNFPPRFSGLQFPNYSSELNVNALELDDSALYLCASSLGGTGSYEQYFGPGTRLTVT.

The chain recombines TRBV9 with TRBJ2-7, with D perhaps matching TRBD2 (5 bases). This CDR3 has 14 residues. CDR1 and CDR2 (germline): SGDLS, YYNGEE. V shed 0 bases and J shed 2 bases, with 9 bases lying between them. The CDR3 loop is CASSVGTEAYEQYF. The DNA for the CDR3 is TGTGCCAGCAGCGTAGGGACGGAGGCCTACGAGCAGTACTTC.

This chain uses TRBV28 with TRBJ1-5; possibly TRBD1 for D (6 bases). This CDR3 has 13 amino acids. CDR1 and CDR2 from the germline V gene are MDHEN and SYDVKM. V was cut by 6 bases and J by 7 bases, with 13 bases left in between. The CDR3 bases are TGTGCCAGCAGCTTGGACAGCGCACAGCCCCAGCATTTT. Translated, it gives CASSLDSAQPQHF.

This chain uses TRBV9 with TRBJ2-5; D is unclear. There are 14 residues in the CDR3. CDR1 is SGDLS, CDR2 YYNGEE, per germline. With 3 bases removed from V and 2 bases from J, the gap between germline ends came to 11 bases. The CDR3 DNA reads TGTGCCAGCAGCGCCCGGTATAGTCAAGAGACCCAGTACTTC. Protein sequence: CASSARYSQETQYF.

The chain is built from TRBV7-2 and TRBJ1-4; TRBD1 is a possible D gene (5 bases). Trimming cost V 1 base and J 5 bases, with 11 bases left between them. Germline assignment: CDR1 SGHTA and CDR2 FQGNSA. This CDR3 is built from 15 residues. CDR3: CASSLGGGINEKLFF. As DNA, the CDR3 is TGTGCCAGCAGCTTAGGGGGGGGGATCAATGAAAAACTGTTTTTT.

This chain joins TRBV25-1 and TRBJ2-5, with 12 bases lining up with TRBD2. Germline CDR1 reads MGHDK; CDR2 reads SYGVNS. V gave up 0 bases and J gave up 4 bases; unmatched junction bases: 3. This CDR3 region has 16 residues. Here the CDR3 DNA reads TGTGCCAGCAGTGAATATAAGACTAGCGGGAGAGAGACCCAGTACTTC. Translation gives CASSEYKTSGRETQYF.